This T cell receptor (beta chain) was identified during a study of T-cell reconstitution after alpha-beta-depleted transplantation in children. Study conclusions and caveats: Among T cells one year after transplant, newly produced cells accounted for most counts and diversity.

Concerning this clonotype itself: Antigen: not known.

Preparation of the TCRbeta library involved a method that used unique molecular identifiers. Each CDR3 protein gets one entry after TCRdb re-called the PCR reads with MiXCR. This table has hundreds of thousands of distinct CDR3 sequences, 15% to 20% appearing once. Germline-derived CDR1 and CDR2 are SEHNR and FQNEAQ (reference sequence). The trim removed 7 bases at V and 5 bases at J, leaving 7 bases unmatched. CDR3 length: 15 amino acids. The material sequenced was PBMCs, mostly from graft donor cells, taken 360 days after TCRalphabeta/CD19-depleted stem cell transplant. The chain carries TRBV7-9 and TRBJ2-5; 13 bases agree with TRBD2. This TCR derives from a boy in the first two years of life who had a stem cell transplant for Wiskott-Aldrich syndrome, so the T cells may come from the graft donor. The CDR3 reads CASTLTSGGSETQYF. For the CDR3, the DNA is TGTGCCAGCACCTTGACTAGCGGGGGGTCGGAGACCCAGTACTTC.